The 8 T cell receptor beta chains below were found in one sample sequenced in a study of early T cells in non-severe SARS-CoV-2 infection. TCRdb passed the 5' RACE reads through MiXCR, listing each CDR3 protein once. The sample includes about 49,000 distinct CDR3 sequences, about 12% seen only once; the top ten take about 8.9%. Specimen: whole blood. The receptors derive from an adult who was a healthcare worker with PCR-confirmed SARS-CoV-2 infection or an uninfected control (not recorded which).

This clonotype was seen at least ten times. This rearrangement joins TRBV7-8 to TRBJ2-5; D is unresolved. Germline CDR1 is SGHVS and CDR2 is FQNEAQ. CDR3 size: 13 residues. V was pared by 5 bases and J by 2 bases, with 9 bases between. CDR3: CASSADGQETQYF. Here the CDR3 DNA reads TGTGCCAGCAGCGCGGACGGACAAGAGACCCAGTACTTC.

This clonotype was detected ten times or more. The gene calls are TRBV9 and TRBJ2-1; D is perhaps TRBD2 (6 bases). V was clipped by 4 bases and J by 8 bases, with 16 bases between them. CDR3 length: 14 amino acids. Germline V gene lookup returns CDR1 SGDLS and CDR2 YYNGEE. This CDR3 reads CASSFEGRWDEQFF. Written as DNA, the CDR3 is TGTGCCAGCAGCTTTGAGGGGAGGTGGGATGAGCAGTTCTTC. Using reference TRBV9 and TRBJ2-1 for the parts outside the CDR3, the full variable domain is DSGVTQTPKHLITATGQRVTLRCSPRSGDLSVYWYQQSLDQGLQFLIQYYNGEERAKGNILERFSAQQFPDLHSELNLSSLELGDSALYFCASSFEGRWDEQFFGPGTRLTVL.

The J gene is TRBJ2-7, the V gene TRBV29-1, with a weak D call TRBD1 (5 bases). The CDR3 has 12 residues. Trimming removed 5 bases from V and 3 bases from J, with 11 bases in between. CDR1 SQVTM and CDR2 ANQGSEA come from the germline V gene. CDR3 protein: CSVPKTDYEQYF. The CDR3 DNA reads as TGCAGCGTTCCAAAGACAGACTACGAGCAGTACTTC.

V gene TRBV11-2 combines with J gene TRBJ2-1, with D tentatively TRBD1 or TRBD2 (5 bases each). The CDR3 covers 14 residues. CDR1 and CDR2 (germline): SGHAT, FQNNGV. With 5 bases removed from V and 8 bases from J, the gap between germline ends came to 16 bases. CDR3 sequence reads: CASSRPQGVHEQFF. The DNA for the CDR3 is TGTGCCAGCAGCAGACCTCAGGGAGTGCATGAGCAGTTCTTC.

This clonotype was seen many times. The chain joins TRBV13 to TRBJ2-1; D remains unclear. The germline V gene encodes CDR1 PRHDT and CDR2 FYEKMQ (reference sequence). This CDR3 has 13 residues. With 5 bases removed from V and 9 bases from J, the gap between germline ends came to 14 bases. CDR3 amino acids: CASSPRIGIEQFF. The DNA for the CDR3 is TGTGCCAGCAGCCCCCGAATAGGTATTGAGCAGTTCTTC.

This clonotype was counted only a few times. The chain has TRBV5-6 and TRBJ1-1; possibly TRBD1 for D (6 bases). The CDR3 is 12 residues long. Germline V gene data show CDR1 as SGHDT and CDR2 as YYEEEE. Trimming stripped 3 bases from V and 9 bases from J, with 12 bases between. The CDR3 loop reads CASSSRGVKAFF. The CDR3 DNA sequence: TGTGCCAGCAGCTCCAGGGGAGTCAAAGCTTTCTTT.

This clonotype was picked up a small number of times. J is TRBJ2-7 and V is TRBV18; D unresolved. This CDR3 contains 15 residues. The germline CDR1 and CDR2 sequences are KGHSH and LQKENI. Trimming took off 5 bases at V and 0 bases at J, with 14 bases between the two ends. CDR3 loop: CASSRSLAASYEQYF. CDR3 nucleotide sequence: TGTGCCAGCTCAAGGTCCCTGGCGGCCTCCTACGAGCAGTACTTC.

The rearrangement links TRBV29-1 to TRBJ2-5, with D uncertain. CDR3 length: 12 amino acids. Per germline, CDR1 SQVTM and CDR2 ANQGSEA. Between the trimmed V and J ends, which lost 6 bases and 7 bases, there was a span of 15 bases. In DNA form, the CDR3 reads TGCAGCGTCGGTAGGAGTATACGGACCCAGTACTTC. Translating it yields CSVGRSIRTQYF.